A single sample gave rise to the 10 T cell receptor beta chains below, sequenced in a study of spatial heterogeneity in lung cancer. TCRdb called the 5' RACE reads again in MiXCR, with one record for every CDR3 protein. This table has some 100,000 distinct CDR3 sequences, 10% to 15% appearing once. Time point noted: sample taken at primary tumor resection. The starting material was PBMCs, obtained at surgery. The origin of the receptors is a male donor with early-stage non-small cell lung cancer.

This clonotype occurred many times. Sequence at one end of the junction differs from germline and may be a read error. This sequence joins TRBV10-3 and TRBJ2-7; maybe TRBD2 (6 bases). The CDR3 runs 15 residues. Per the germline V gene, CDR1 is ENHRY and CDR2 is SYGVKD. The CDR3 bases are TGTGCCATCAGAGAGTCAGGGAGGTCAAACTACGAGCAGTACTTC. It translates to CAIRESGRSNYEQYF.

This clonotype appeared a few times. CDR3 DNA sequence: TGTGCCAGCATCACAGTAAACACCGGGGAGCTGTTTTTT. Encoded protein: CASITVNTGELFF. V usage is TRBV28 and J usage is TRBJ2-2, with no clear D. V was cut by 7 bases and J by 2 bases, with 8 bases left in between. CDR3 size: 13 residues. Germline values: CDR1 MDHEN, CDR2 SYDVKM. Drawing the rest from reference TRBV28 and TRBJ2-2, the complete variable domain is DVKVTQSSRYLVKRTGEKVFLECVQDMDHENMFWYRQDPGLGLRLIYFSYDVKMKEKGDIPEGYSVSREKKERFSLILESASTNQTSMYLCASITVNTGELFFGEGSRLTVL.

The J gene is TRBJ2-1, the V gene TRBV20-1, with D possibly being TRBD1 (6 bases). There are 15 residues in the CDR3. V lost 7 bases and J 1 base, leaving 17 bases between the germline ends. Germline assignment: CDR1 DFQATT and CDR2 SNEGSKA (reference sequence). The chain's CDR3 is CSGMWARGSYNEQFF. The CDR3 coding sequence is TGCAGTGGGATGTGGGCGAGGGGGTCCTACAATGAGCAGTTCTTC.

This chain connects TRBV7-2 to TRBJ1-2; the D gene is possibly TRBD1 (6 bases). CDR3 length: 15 amino acids. V dropped 3 bases and J dropped 1 base, with 12 bases sitting between them. From germline, CDR1 is SGHTA and CDR2 FQGNSA. In nucleotides, the CDR3 is TGTGCCAGCAGCTTTACAGGGAGGGATAACTATGGCTACACCTTC. This encodes CASSFTGRDNYGYTF. Full variable domain (missing parts from reference TRBV7-2 and TRBJ1-2): GAGVSQSPSNKVTEKGKDVELRCDPISGHTALYWYRQSLGQGLEFLIYFQGNSAPDKSGLPSDRFSAERTGGSVSTLTIQRTQQEDSAVYLCASSFTGRDNYGYTFGSGTRLTVV.

The table lists this clonotype with many counts. The chain uses TRBV20-1 and TRBJ2-1; D call uncertain. The CDR3 is made up of 11 amino acids. The germline gives CDR1 DFQATT, CDR2 SNEGSKA (reference sequence). V was clipped by 8 bases and J by 1 base, with 6 bases between them. The CDR3 coding sequence is TGCAGTCCCGCGTCCTACAATGAGCAGTTCTTC. It yields the protein CSPASYNEQFF.

J is TRBJ2-7 and V is TRBV3-1; 9 nucleotides agree with TRBD1. There are 15 residues in the CDR3. Germline V lookup: CDR1 LGHDT, CDR2 YNNKEL (reference sequence). Unmatched junction bases numbered 11, after V lost 5 bases and J lost 6 bases. This CDR3 is CASSSPGTGLFEQYF. The CDR3 DNA reads as TGTGCCAGCAGCTCTCCCGGGACAGGGTTGTTCGAGCAGTACTTC.

Concerning this clonotype itself: The germline gene is not matched at one end of the junction; a read error may be the cause. As DNA, the CDR3 is TGTGCCAGCAGTTTAATTTGGCGGGAGACCGCAGATACGCGGTATTTT. Translating gives CASSLIWRETADTRYF. This sequence joins TRBV27 and TRBJ2-3; 7 nucleotides match TRBD2. The CDR3 is made up of 16 amino acids. Per germline, CDR1 MNHEY and CDR2 SMNVEV (reference sequence).

V gene TRBV29-1 combines with J gene TRBJ2-1; perhaps TRBD1 as D (5 bases). Trimming shortened V by 4 bases and J by 2 bases, and 9 bases separated the two germline ends. This CDR3 is 13 amino acids long. CDR1 and CDR2 from the germline V gene are SQVTM and ANQGSEA. CDR3 in amino acids: CSVGQNPYNEQFF. The CDR3 bases are TGCAGCGTTGGACAGAACCCCTACAATGAGCAGTTCTTC.

The count of this clonotype is one. The DNA for the CDR3 is TGCGCCAGCAGCCCGAGGACTAGCGGGGCCTTAACAGATACGCAGTATTTT. Amino acids: CASSPRTSGALTDTQYF. This chain connects TRBV5-1 to TRBJ2-3; TRBD2 matches at 12 bases. The CDR3 is made up of 17 amino acids. With 4 bases clipped from V and 3 bases from J, the junction kept 9 bases outside the gene matches. Per germline, CDR1 SGHRS and CDR2 YFSETQ.

This chain links TRBV7-9 with TRBJ2-5, with D possibly being TRBD2 (5 bases). Trimming cost V 3 bases and J 0 bases, with 14 bases left between them. Germline V CDR1 and CDR2: SEHNR, FQNEAQ (reference sequence). The CDR3 spans 16 residues. The CDR3 loop reads CASSFPRDLYQETQYF. CDR3 DNA sequence: TGTGCCAGCAGCTTCCCCCGGGATCTGTACCAAGAGACCCAGTACTTC.